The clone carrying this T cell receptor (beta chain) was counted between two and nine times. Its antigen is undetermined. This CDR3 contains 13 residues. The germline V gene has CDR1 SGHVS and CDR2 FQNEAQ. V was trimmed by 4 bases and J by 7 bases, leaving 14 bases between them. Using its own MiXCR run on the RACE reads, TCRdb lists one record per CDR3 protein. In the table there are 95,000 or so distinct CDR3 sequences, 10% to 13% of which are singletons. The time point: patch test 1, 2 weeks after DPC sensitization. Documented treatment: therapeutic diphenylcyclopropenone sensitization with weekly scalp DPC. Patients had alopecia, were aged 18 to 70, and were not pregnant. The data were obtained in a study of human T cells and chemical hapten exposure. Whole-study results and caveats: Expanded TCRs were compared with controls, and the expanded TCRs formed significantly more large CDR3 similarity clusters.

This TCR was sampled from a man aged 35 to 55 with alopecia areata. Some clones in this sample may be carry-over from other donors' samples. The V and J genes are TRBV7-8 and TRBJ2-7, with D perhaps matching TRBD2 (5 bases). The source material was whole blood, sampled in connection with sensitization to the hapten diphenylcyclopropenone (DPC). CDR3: CASSSGLVGEQYF. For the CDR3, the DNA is TGTGCCAGCAGCTCCGGACTGGTGGGGGAGCAGTACTTC.